This T cell receptor (beta chain) was sequenced in a study of beta chain features in type 1 diabetes. Findings and caveats of the study: Significant though moderate, a shortening of TCRB CDR3s appeared in all four CD4+ subsets of Type 1 diabetes patients. There were fewer insertions and more deletions at the VDJ junctions of type 1 diabetes patients. Compared with healthy donors, patients appeared to share more similar naive, central memory and regulatory TCRB repertoires. Whether HLA type influences TCRB rearrangement remained unresolved here.

CDR3 length equals 11 residues. Trimming removed 0 bases from V and 6 bases from J, with 2 bases in between. Germline V gene lookup returns CDR1 SEHNR and CDR2 FQNEAQ (reference sequence). As for this clone: Its antigen is still unknown.

Every isolated RNA sample was fully reverse transcribed, so sequencing captured expressed TCRB transcripts. Sequencing was performed with immunoSEQ multiplex PCR; in TCRdb, only in-frame clones are kept and a portion is missing. In the table there are around 160,000 clones, roughly 65% of which are singletons. Via the markers CD45RO/CCR7/CD25/CD127/CD95/CD27, stem cell-like memory, regulatory, central memory and naive CD4+ cells were sorted. This receptor was obtained from a man in his thirties or forties with type 1 diabetes. The chain recombines TRBV7-9 with TRBJ1-2; no clear D. The sequencing sample was made of naive CD4+ T cells from blood. CDR3 protein: CASSLADGYTF. The CDR3 DNA follows: TGTGCCAGCAGCTTAGCTGATGGCTACACCTTC. The whole variable domain, remainder taken from reference TRBV7-9 and TRBJ1-2, is DTGVSQNPRHKITKRGQNVTFRCDPISEHNRLYWYRQTLGQGPEFLTYFQNEAQLEKSRLLSDRFSAERPKGSFSTLEIQRTEQGDSAMYLCASSLADGYTFGSGTRLTVV.